This T cell receptor (beta chain) comes out of a study of CD8+ T cells in alopecia areata. As to this clone: As yet, its antigen is unknown.

Study results and limitations: Lesional scalp displayed greater clonality than normal scalp, most notably in alopecia totalis/universalis.

The germline CDR1 and CDR2 sequences are LGHNA and YSLEER. CDR3 size: 12 residues. V was cut by 1 base and J by 6 bases, with 7 bases left in between. TCR sequencing used cDNA made by reverse transcription of extracted RNA. Generated by immunoSEQ multiplex PCR, the TCRdb table keeps only in-frame clones and is missing some. This table has around 270,000 clones, nearly 60% appearing once. Treatment given: oral pan-JAK inhibitor, 5-10 mg twice daily. The authors sorted CD4+ and CD8+ T cells from PBMCs. This TCR was sampled from a human donor with alopecia areata. The V call is TRBV4-3, the J call TRBJ2-7; D ambiguous. The input for sequencing was CD4+ T cells sorted from blood, taken at week 24, from a patient treated with tofacitinib. CDR3 region: CASSQAGAEQYF. The CDR3 DNA sequence: TGCGCCAGCAGCCAAGCCGGTGCCGAGCAGTACTTC.